The next 21 T cell receptor beta chains were all read from a single sample in a study of identical twins. In TCRdb, the 5' RACE reads were re-called with MiXCR into one record per CDR3 protein. Among some 690,000 distinct CDR3 sequences, roughly 20% were seen once, and the ten largest hold 4.3%. These same data were also listed under a study on T cells expressing NK-cell markers.

Sequencing input: PBMCs. The origin of the receptors is a woman younger than 35 in good health.

The J gene is TRBJ2-1, the V gene TRBV18; 7 bases align to TRBD2. The trim removed 3 bases at V and 9 bases at J, leaving 2 bases unmatched. This CDR3 comprises 12 residues. The V gene's germline CDR1 is KGHSH and CDR2 LQKENI. The DNA for the CDR3 is TGTGCCAGCTCACCGAGCGGGATTGAGCAGTTCTTC. Encoded protein: CASSPSGIEQFF.

The rearrangement uses TRBV13 and TRBJ2-1; 10 bases are shared with TRBD2. Germline V gives CDR1 PRHDT, CDR2 FYEKMQ (reference sequence). V shed 5 bases and J 9 bases; nucleotides not matched to a gene: 19. The CDR3 covers 18 residues. CDR3 amino acids: CASSPLNLERGGLAEQFF. The CDR3 nucleotides are TGTGCCAGCAGCCCTCTCAACCTAGAGCGGGGGGGGTTGGCTGAGCAGTTCTTC.

This chain uses TRBV5-1 with TRBJ2-2; no definite D call. The germline V gene has CDR1 SGHRS and CDR2 YFSETQ. The CDR3 has 16 residues. Trimming shortened V by 4 bases and J by 3 bases, and 16 bases separated the two germline ends. In nucleotides, the CDR3 is TGCGCCAGCAGCCTGGACGGACGGATTTACACCGGGGAGCTGTTTTTT. It yields the protein CASSLDGRIYTGELFF.

J is TRBJ2-7 and V is TRBV7-9; a possible D gene is TRBD1 (5 bases). The ends were cut back, 4 bases at V and 3 bases at J, with 10 bases in the middle. CDR1 SEHNR and CDR2 FQNEAQ come from the germline V gene (reference sequence). The CDR3 sequence is 13 residues long. The CDR3: CASSSQADYEQYF. In DNA, the CDR3 is TGTGCCAGCAGCTCACAGGCCGACTACGAGCAGTACTTC.

This clonotype came up many times. The CDR3 protein is CSVEGLISSGANVLTF. The DNA for the CDR3 is TGCAGCGTTGAGGGGTTGATAAGCTCTGGGGCCAACGTCCTGACTTTC. This chain uses TRBV29-1 with TRBJ2-6, with D unclear. The CDR3 has 16 residues. With 3 bases removed from V and 0 bases from J, the gap between germline ends came to 12 bases. Germline V gene lookup returns CDR1 SQVTM and CDR2 ANQGSEA.

The CDR3 DNA is TGCAGTGCTTCTAGCGGGGGGTCCGCCACCGGGGAGCTGTTTTTT. Protein product: CSASSGGSATGELFF. V gene TRBV20-1 combines with J gene TRBJ2-2; 11 nucleotides match TRBD2. V dropped 5 bases and J dropped 4; count of bases not matched to a gene: 6. The CDR3 covers 15 residues. Germline CDR1 is DFQATT and CDR2 is SNEGSKA (reference sequence).

This clonotype has just one count. This sequence joins TRBV5-5 and TRBJ2-2; D remains unclear. Germline loops: CDR1 SGHKS, CDR2 YYEKEE (reference sequence). The CDR3 runs to 15 residues. V lost 7 bases to trimming and J lost 0 bases, with 13 bases between them. Here the CDR3 reads CASGSFHTNTGELFF. The CDR3 DNA is TGTGCCAGCGGCTCTTTCCACACGAACACCGGGGAGCTGTTTTTT.

As concerns this clonotype: One end of the junction fails to match germline, which may point to a read error. The chain employs TRBV2 and TRBJ2-3; D is ambiguous. The CDR3 spans 11 residues. Germline values: CDR1 SNHLY, CDR2 FYNNEI. CDR3 coding DNA: TGTGCCAGCACTCCCACAGATACGCGGTATTTT. Translated: CASTPTDTRYF.

This clonotype was seen at least ten times. The chain carries TRBV5-1 and TRBJ1-4, with D unclear. Looked up from germline, CDR1 is SGHRS and CDR2 is YFSETQ. CDR3 size: 15 residues. V gave up 3 bases and J gave up 7 bases, with 16 bases separating them. CDR3 DNA sequence: TGCGCCAGCAGCTCCGGACGGCTGACGGTTGAAAAACTGTTTTTT. The encoded protein is CASSSGRLTVEKLFF.

This clonotype showed up just a few times. The chain recombines TRBV29-1 with TRBJ2-3; D is unresolved. This CDR3 comprises 13 residues. Germline values: CDR1 SQVTM, CDR2 ANQGSEA. The V end was cut by 4 bases, the J end by 0 bases, with 8 bases between. In nucleotides, the CDR3 is TGCAGCGTTGTCCGGCAGAGCACAGATACGCAGTATTTT. It yields the protein CSVVRQSTDTQYF.

This clonotype has just a few counts. The CDR3 nucleotides are TGTGCCAGCAGCTTAGCGCGGACAGCTAACACTGAAGCTTTCTTT. Translation gives CASSLARTANTEAFF. The rearrangement joins TRBV7-8 to TRBJ1-1; TRBD1 is a possible D gene (6 bases). The CDR3 contains 15 residues. Per germline, CDR1 SGHVS and CDR2 FQNEAQ. V was shortened by 0 bases and J by 2 bases, with 10 bases between the two germline ends.

The V and J genes are TRBV6-8 and TRBJ2-7; D call uncertain. Germline loops: CDR1 MNHGY, CDR2 SAAAGT. This CDR3 has 15 residues. With 7 bases removed from V and 5 bases from J, the gap between germline ends came to 21 bases. The CDR3 region is CASTETSEAEDEQYF. DNA for the CDR3: TGTGCCAGCACCGAAACATCAGAAGCCGAGGACGAGCAGTACTTC.

This clonotype came up a few times. The gene calls are TRBV24-1 and TRBJ2-5; D possibly corresponds to TRBD1 (5 bases). The CDR3 loop spans 15 amino acids. V lost 3 bases to trimming and J lost 2 bases, with 12 bases between them. Germline V gene sequence: CDR1 KGHDR, CDR2 SFDVKD. The chain's CDR3 is CATSDPRQQQETQYF. For the CDR3, the DNA is TGTGCCACCAGTGATCCTAGACAGCAGCAAGAGACCCAGTACTTC.

This clonotype has a handful of counts. A much larger clone is a single base away; this may be a read error. The chain carries TRBV5-6 and TRBJ1-2, with TRBD1 matching 7 bases. In germline, CDR1 is SGHDT, CDR2 YYEEEE. The CDR3 totals 13 residues. The trim removed 5 bases at V and 4 bases at J, leaving 5 bases unmatched. CDR3 loop: CASSSGTVYGYTF. The CDR3 nucleotides read TGTGCCAGCAGTTCCGGGACAGTCTATGGCTACACCTTC.

The chain combines TRBV10-1 with TRBJ2-1; D remains ambiguous. Germline CDR1 WNHNN, CDR2 SYGVQD (reference sequence). V lost 2 bases and J lost 1, with 6 bases in between. The length of the CDR3 is 14 residues. Here the CDR3 DNA reads TGCGCCAGCAGTGAGGGGGTATCCTACAATGAGCAGTTCTTC. Encoded protein: CASSEGVSYNEQFF.

This clonotype was found a few times. The V and J genes are TRBV6-2 or TRBV6-3 and TRBJ1-1; no firm D call. Trimming took 3 bases from V and 5 from J, leaving 10 bases between them. Germline V CDR1 and CDR2: MNHEY, SVGEGT. The CDR3 loop spans 13 amino acids. CDR3 residues: CASSYLGSTEAFF. The DNA of the CDR3 is TGTGCCAGCAGTTATCTGGGGAGTACTGAAGCTTTCTTT.

The rearrangement links TRBV12-3 or TRBV12-4 to TRBJ1-1; D gene uncertain. V was trimmed by 7 bases and J by 2 bases, leaving 14 bases between them. This CDR3 region has 14 residues. This chain's CDR3 is CASTWNEGNTEAFF. The CDR3 bases are TGTGCCAGCACCTGGAACGAGGGCAACACTGAAGCTTTCTTT.

The chain has TRBV6-5 and TRBJ2-7, with D uncertain. The CDR3 spans 16 residues. Germline-derived CDR1 and CDR2 are MNHEY and SVGAGI. The V and J ends lost 2 bases and 5 bases respectively, with 19 bases between them. CDR3 sequence: CASSYGFGLASNEQYF. The CDR3 DNA sequence: TGTGCCAGCAGTTACGGTTTCGGGTTAGCCTCGAACGAGCAGTACTTC.

There are many counts of this clonotype. This chain uses TRBV29-1 with TRBJ2-7, with TRBD2 matching 8 bases. V lost 6 bases to trimming and J lost 5 bases; unmatched junction nucleotides: 6. Germline V gene lookup returns CDR1 SQVTM and CDR2 ANQGSEA. The length of the CDR3 is 12 residues. CDR3 bases: TGCAGCGTCGGGGGGGAGTGGGACGAGCAGTACTTC. Translating gives CSVGGEWDEQYF.

In its sample, this clonotype was seen many times. The CDR3 DNA reads TGTGCCAGCAGCGCCCGACTAGCGGGGGGCGAGCAGTACTTC. Translated: CASSARLAGGEQYF. V and J are TRBV11-3 and TRBJ2-7, with 13 positions matching TRBD2. Germline trimming cut 5 bases from V and 6 bases from J; bases unmatched to any gene: 4. This CDR3 has 14 residues. In germline, CDR1 is SGHNT, CDR2 YENEEA.

In this sample, this clonotype turned up a few times. The chain joins TRBV12-3 or TRBV12-4 to TRBJ2-1; possibly TRBD2 for D (5 bases). The CDR3 spans 14 residues. V was shortened by 5 bases and J by 5 bases, with 13 bases between the two germline ends. CDR3 loop: CASSPYSANNEQFF. The CDR3 DNA follows: TGTGCCAGCAGTCCCTATAGCGCTAACAATGAGCAGTTCTTC.